This record looks at one TCR beta chain sequence and its context. Trimming left V 4 bases short and J 2 bases short, with 15 bases between. The CDR3 sequence is 15 residues long. Per the germline V gene, CDR1 is SGHRS and CDR2 is YFSETQ. The data belong to a study of blood T cell repertoires in COVID-19. Source study methods: The authors estimated nucleated cell counts from reference gene primer amplification. Some clones are missing from TCRdb's copy, which holds only in-frame ones; the method was immunoSEQ multiplex PCR. Clonal size and the V and J genes are those of that table, whereas D and trimming came from the DNA. The sample lists 30,000 to 35,000 clones; approximately 86% were seen once.

The receptor comes from a man in his 70s with acute or convalescent COVID-19. The chain is built from TRBV5-1 and TRBJ1-2; D is ambiguous. What was sequenced was peripheral blood. The CDR3 loop reads CASSNRTTTNYGYTF. CDR3 nucleotides: TGCGCCAGCAGCAATAGAACGACAACCAACTATGGCTACACCTTC.